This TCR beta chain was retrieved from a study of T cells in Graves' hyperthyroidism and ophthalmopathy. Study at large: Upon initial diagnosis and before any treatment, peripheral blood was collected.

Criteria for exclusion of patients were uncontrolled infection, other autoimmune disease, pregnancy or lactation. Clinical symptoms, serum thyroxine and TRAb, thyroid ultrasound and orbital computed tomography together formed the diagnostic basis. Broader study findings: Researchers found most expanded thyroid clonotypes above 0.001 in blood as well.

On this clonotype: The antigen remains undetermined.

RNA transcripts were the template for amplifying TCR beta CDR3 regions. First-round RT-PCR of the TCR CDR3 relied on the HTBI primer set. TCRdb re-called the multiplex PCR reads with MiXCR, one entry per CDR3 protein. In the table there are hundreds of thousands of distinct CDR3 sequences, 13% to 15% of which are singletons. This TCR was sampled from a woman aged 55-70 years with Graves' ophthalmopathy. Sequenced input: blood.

The CDR3 DNA reads TGTGCCACCTTAGAGGGGGGCCTTCCCAATCAGCCCCAGCATTTT. Translation gives CATLEGGLPNQPQHF. V usage is TRBV6-2 or TRBV6-3 and J usage is TRBJ1-5, with a tentative D call TRBD1 (6 bases). Germline-derived CDR1 and CDR2 are MNHEY and SVGEGT. V gave up 10 bases and J gave up 3 bases, with 19 bases separating them. CDR3 length equals 15 residues.